Below are 14 T cell receptor beta chains sequenced from a single sample in a study of CD8 T cells in ankylosing spondylitis. TCRdb reanalysed the 5' RACE reads using MiXCR and keeps one entry per CDR3 protein. The repertoire includes roughly 240,000 distinct CDR3 sequences, over 30% of them detected once, and approximately 4% sits in the top ten. The sequencing input was blood, either unsorted or a sorted T cell fraction (not recorded which). The receptors come from a male donor with ankylosing spondylitis or in good health (not recorded which).

V is TRBV12-3 or TRBV12-4 and J is TRBJ2-7; TRBD1 aligns across 8 bases. Trimming at V came to 6 bases and at J to 5 bases, leaving 6 bases not matched to a gene. The CDR3 is made up of 13 amino acids. The CDR3: CASRGRGRDEQYF. The CDR3, as DNA: TGTGCCAGCAGGGGCAGGGGGCGCGACGAGCAGTACTTC.

This clonotype was picked up many times. The chain is built from TRBV20-1 and TRBJ2-3; D may be TRBD1 or TRBD2 (6 bases each). CDR3 length: 17 residues. From germline, CDR1 is DFQATT and CDR2 SNEGSKA (reference sequence). V shed 4 bases and J shed 0 bases, with 20 bases lying between them. This CDR3 reads CSAKRSGARPSTDTQYF. The CDR3 nucleotides read TGCAGTGCTAAGCGGTCGGGGGCGCGGCCCAGCACAGATACGCAGTATTTT.

This clonotype was counted between two and nine times. This sequence joins TRBV18 and TRBJ2-7; 8 bases align to TRBD2. CDR1 and CDR2 from the germline V gene are KGHSH and LQKENI. V lost 3 bases to trimming and J lost 5 bases; unmatched junction nucleotides: 6. The CDR3 is made up of 14 amino acids. This CDR3 is CASSPAGGLDEQYF. As DNA, the CDR3 is TGTGCCAGCTCACCGGCGGGAGGCCTTGACGAGCAGTACTTC.

The chain uses TRBV10-3 and TRBJ2-3, with 9 bases that match TRBD2. Trimming took 6 bases from V and 2 from J; bases not matched to a gene: 9. Germline V gene lookup returns CDR1 ENHRY and CDR2 SYGVKD. This CDR3 spans 16 amino acids. The CDR3 DNA sequence: TGTGCCATCAGGACCGCTCTAGCGGGACCCACAGATACGCAGTATTTT. This translates into CAIRTALAGPTDTQYF.

The J gene is TRBJ2-3, the V gene TRBV11-2; D possibly matches TRBD1 or TRBD2 (7 bases each). The germline gives CDR1 SGHAT, CDR2 FQNNGV. The CDR3 loop spans 15 amino acids. V was trimmed by 5 bases and J by 2 bases, leaving 14 bases between them. CDR3 nucleotide sequence: TGTGCCAGCAGCCCCCAGGGGGGGCCCACAGATACGCAGTATTTT. Translated, it gives CASSPQGGPTDTQYF.

This clonotype was observed a few times. The J gene is TRBJ2-3, the V gene TRBV12-3 or TRBV12-4, with TRBD1 as a possible D gene (6 bases). The CDR3 runs 14 residues. The V end lost 5 bases, the J end lost 1 base, and 10 bases lay between the germline ends. The CDR3 bases are TGTGCCAGCAGTGGACAGTTAGGCACAGATACGCAGTATTTT. This codes for CASSGQLGTDTQYF.

The CDR3 protein is CASSYFRAGEWFF. DNA for the CDR3: TGTGCCAGCAGTTACTTTCGTGCGGGGGAATGGTTCTTC. The chain links TRBV28 to TRBJ2-1; 7 bases fit TRBD2. Losses at the gene ends were 4 bases for V and 15 bases for J; bases not matched to a gene: 12. Germline CDR1 reads MDHEN; CDR2 reads SYDVKM. The CDR3 totals 13 residues.

This clonotype has only a few counts. The chain carries TRBV20-1 and TRBJ2-7, with 7 bases matching TRBD1. The CDR3 has 13 amino acids. Germline V lookup: CDR1 DFQATT, CDR2 SNEGSKA (reference sequence). V trimming: 6 bases; J trimming: 4 bases; junction bases outside the gene matches: 9. Here the CDR3 DNA reads TGCAGTGCCCGACAGGGTGAACCATACGAGCAGTACTTC. It translates to CSARQGEPYEQYF.

The rearrangement uses TRBV12-3 or TRBV12-4 and TRBJ1-3; TRBD1 is a possible D gene (5 bases). The CDR3 has 15 residues. Trimming left V 2 bases short and J 4 bases short, with 12 bases between. As DNA, the CDR3 is TGTGCCAGCAGTTTAAGGGGCCTTGGAGGAAACACCATATATTTT. This gives the protein CASSLRGLGGNTIYF.

This clonotype was counted between two and nine times. The chain has TRBV6-5 and TRBJ1-2, with unresolved D. The CDR3 is made up of 14 amino acids. The germline V and J ends were trimmed by 0 bases and 5 bases, with 10 bases remaining between them. Germline CDR1 and CDR2: MNHEY and SVGAGI. The CDR3 region has the DNA TGTGCCAGCAGTTACTCGAGGACTTCATATGGCTACACCTTC. Its translation: CASSYSRTSYGYTF.

The CDR3 region is CASSIGQGTGELFF. Written as DNA, the CDR3 is TGTGCCAGCAGCATTGGACAGGGGACCGGGGAGCTGTTTTTT. V gene TRBV6-1 combines with J gene TRBJ2-2; 9 bases agree with TRBD1. The V segment lost 6 bases and the J segment 5 bases; nucleotides outside the gene matches: 4. The CDR3 contains 14 residues. Germline-derived CDR1 and CDR2 are MNHNS and SASEGT.

The chain employs TRBV5-1 and TRBJ2-3; D may match TRBD1 or TRBD2 (5 bases each). The CDR3 is 16 amino acids. V was pared by 5 bases and J by 1 base, with 17 bases between. In germline, CDR1 is SGHRS, CDR2 YFSETQ. Here the CDR3 reads CASRGRSDTGTDTQYF. The CDR3 nucleotides are TGCGCCAGCAGGGGGAGATCGGACACGGGCACAGATACGCAGTATTTT.

This clonotype was detected a few times. The CDR3 spells CASSQERYSNQPQHF. CDR3 DNA sequence: TGTGCCAGCAGCCAAGAGAGGTATAGCAATCAGCCCCAGCATTTT. The genes are TRBV4-2 and TRBJ1-5; D is ambiguous. The CDR3 is 15 amino acids. V gave up 0 bases and J gave up 0 bases, with 6 bases separating them. Looked up from germline, CDR1 is LGHNA and CDR2 is YNFKEQ.

This clonotype was seen a handful of times. The chain combines TRBV27 with TRBJ2-1; 9 bases map to TRBD2. The CDR3 is made up of 16 amino acids. The V gene end was trimmed by 2 bases and the J gene end by 3 bases; junction bases not matched to a gene: 5. CDR1 MNHEY and CDR2 SMNVEV come from the germline V gene (reference sequence). CDR3 residues: CASSLLAGGYYNEQFF. For the CDR3, the DNA is TGTGCCAGCAGTTTACTCGCGGGGGGGTACTACAATGAGCAGTTCTTC.